The T cell receptor (beta chain) under discussion was sequenced for a study of shared clonotypes between healthy human individuals (TCRdb year 2020). Turning to the overall study: Three men and a couple of women, aged 18 to 49 years, made up the cohort. To increase sequencing depth and limit assay-specific biases, different laboratories used diverse techniques to prepare libraries and sequence TCR repertoires. The study deeply sequenced blood TCR repertoires of five healthy adults to estimate repertoire size and the extent of clonotype sharing between individuals. For each donor, three plates each were used for CD4 naive and CD4 memory, two plates were used for CD8 naive, and one plate was used for CD8 memory. Between about 0.9 and 9 billion PBMCs per donor were obtained by leukapheresis.

About this clone itself: The antigen it binds to is not known. No clone much larger than this one lies a single base away; base qualities are absent.

Using the deep immunoSEQ assay, multiplex PCR amplified TCR CDR3 regions from genomic DNA. Extracted genomic DNA from each cell subset was distributed evenly across all wells of several immunoSEQ 96-well plates, and each plate was treated as a replicate. For sorted subsets, approximately 200 ng of genomic DNA, equivalent to around 31,000 T cell genomes, went into each replicate PCR. Purified libraries were quantified with a Qubit 3.0 fluorometer, sized on a Bioanalyzer 2100, and re-quantified with the KAPA Library Quantification kit. Each immunoSEQ 96-well plate was sequenced on its own single-read 150-cycle Illumina NextSeq 550 flow cell. Concerning the study's data processing: Because the immunoSEQ output held only junctional sequences and lacked quality scores, the filtering could not match the filtering applied to full-length reads. To assign V/J genes and CDR3, sequences were annotated using PyIR, a Python wrapper for IgBLAST v1.9, with IMGT germline references. Reads were filtered out if the reads had weak V/J assignments (E-value above 1e-6), no CDR3, stop codons, out-of-frame junctions, or ambiguous translated residues. V3J clonotypes were defined as sequences sharing the same inferred V gene, J gene, and CDR3 amino acid sequence. The percentage overlap between two repertoires was calculated by dividing the number of shared unique clonotypes by the size of the smaller repertoire. Repertoire richness was assessed with RTK rarefaction, the Chao1 estimator, and Recon v2.1 estimates of unobserved clonotypes. For all TCRbeta clonotypes obtained by the gDNA method from a handful of donors, generation probabilities were computed with OLGA. Drawn from immuneACCESS, this table holds only the in-frame rearrangements with V and J called that TCRdb kept. Clones are partly lost; checked studies trace under half to an unresolved V gene and leave the rest unexplained. V, J and clone size are those of that table, while D and trimming were read from the DNA. The sample yields hundreds of thousands of clones; approximately 79% were counted once. The ten largest make up less than 2% of the sample.

The donors were healthy, HIV-negative adults with no recently reported acute infections or vaccinations. Every donor was a Caucasian adult living in Nashville, Tennessee, USA. CD4+ T cells were enriched through magnetic negative selection, after which naive cells were positively selected on CD45RA and the remaining negative fraction served as the memory subset. Blood was collected by leukapheresis, and PBMCs were isolated by Ficoll-Histopaque density gradient centrifugation and then cryopreserved in liquid nitrogen vapor phase. Purity and quantity of every magnetically sorted T cell population were checked by analytical flow cytometry. Each sorted fraction had its genomic DNA isolated and then quantified by UV absorbance on a Nanodrop 2000c. The investigation overall reported the following: Larger estimated clonotype richness was generally found for naive subsets than for memory subsets. Clonotypes shared by all four sorted-subset donors showed higher generation probabilities than non-shared clonotypes. Sampling was restricted to blood, and TCR repertoires in tissue are likely to differ from TCR repertoires in blood. Because the study included a small number of donors, the genetic and exposure-history diversity represented was limited. Based on pairwise subsampling, the degree of clonotype sharing among donors was expected to be affected by sequencing depth. When several donors were compared, the shared fraction of clonotypes was around 4.6% for naive CD4, about 4% for naive CD8, about 2.4% for memory CD4, and 0.35% to 0.5% for memory CD8. Even with the large sequencing depth, rarefaction of the sorted-subset datasets indicated that sequencing was incomplete.

The receptor was derived from a woman in her 30s in good health. The sample consisted of memory CD4+ T cells sorted from blood. The cell subset or site label of this sample denotes: CD45RA-negative fraction.

The nucleotides read TGTGCCAGCAGTTCTCTGGGCGACCGCACCAAAAACATTCAGTACTTC. Protein translation: CASSSLGDRTKNIQYF. The chain is made from TRBV27 and TRBJ2-4; no D gene call is confident. V was cut back by 4 bases and J by 2 bases, leaving a gap of 15 bases between them. CDR1 and CDR2, per the germline V gene (reference sequence), are MNHEY and SMNVEV. The CDR3, from cysteine to phenylalanine, totals 16 residues. The CDR3 DNA has 48 bases and is translated from base 1.